Shown below are 9 T cell receptor beta chains from a single sample sequenced in a study of tumor-infiltrating lymphocytes in localized non-small cell lung cancer (dated by TCRdb to the early 2020s). The library was made by the immunoSEQ multiplex PCR assay. Sourced from immuneACCESS, this table was stored by TCRdb with only in-frame sequences that have V and J called. A share of the clones is absent; for the studies checked, an unresolved V gene accounts for under half, and the remainder has no known explanation. The sample table contains thousands of clones; only one count was recorded for 74% of them. The ten largest clonotypes hold about 8% of the sample. The sample comprised uninvolved lung tissue not adjacent to the tumor. The receptors were sampled from a human donor with non-small cell lung cancer.

In the case of this clone: One end of the junction fails to match germline, which may point to a read error. The V and J genes are TRBV7-6 and TRBJ2-7; possible D gene TRBD1, 6 bases. There are 13 residues in the CDR3. Germline CDR1 reads SGHVS; CDR2 reads FNYEAQ. CDR3 amino acids: CASSFRGEYGQYF. The CDR3 bases are TGTGCCAGCAGCTTCAGGGGAGAATACGGGCAGTACTTC.

V and J are TRBV4-2 and TRBJ1-2, with unresolved D. The CDR3 is made up of 15 amino acids. The germline V gene has CDR1 LGHNA and CDR2 YNFKEQ. V gave up 4 bases and J gave up 4 bases, with 16 bases separating them. CDR3 in amino acids: CASSRGRTLAYGYTF. CDR3 in DNA: TGTGCCAGCAGCCGAGGACGGACCTTGGCCTATGGCTACACCTTC.

The rearrangement uses TRBV7-9 and TRBJ1-2, with D possibly matching TRBD1 (6 bases). Germline CDR1 SEHNR, CDR2 FQNEAQ (reference sequence). The CDR3 consists of 15 residues. Trimming pared 5 bases from V and 6 bases from J, leaving 19 bases between. CDR3 amino acids: CASSTDRPSGDGYTF. For the CDR3, the DNA is TGTGCCAGCAGCACCGACAGGCCGTCAGGGGATGGCTACACCTTC.

The chain recombines TRBV6-1 with TRBJ2-5; TRBD1 aligns across 11 bases. Germline V CDR1 and CDR2: MNHNS, SASEGT. The V segment lost 6 bases and the J segment 1 base; nucleotides outside the gene matches: 7. The CDR3 contains 16 residues. The CDR3 DNA sequence: TGTGCCAGCAGGGAACAGGGACAGGGGGTCCAAGAGACCCAGTACTTC. This gives the protein CASREQGQGVQETQYF.

The rearrangement uses TRBV29-1 and TRBJ2-7; D assignment may be TRBD1 or TRBD2 (5 bases each). This CDR3 contains 13 residues. Trimming pared 6 bases from V and 7 bases from J, leaving 19 bases between. CDR1 is SQVTM, CDR2 ANQGSEA, per germline. The chain's CDR3 is CSVPLGWGGEQYF. The CDR3 region has the DNA TGCAGCGTCCCTCTTGGGTGGGGCGGGGAGCAGTACTTC.

In this sample, this clone turned up a few times. The chain carries TRBV12-5 and TRBJ1-2; TRBD1 matches 8 bases. This CDR3 is built from 15 residues. Germline loops: CDR1 LGHNT, CDR2 FRNRAP. V lost 6 bases and J lost 0; bases outside the gene matches: 6. The CDR3 spells CASGTETGANYGYTF. Here the CDR3 DNA reads TGTGCTAGTGGCACGGAGACAGGGGCTAACTATGGCTACACCTTC.

This rearrangement joins TRBV7-6 to TRBJ2-1, with 12 bases that match TRBD2. In germline, CDR1 is SGHVS, CDR2 FNYEAQ. The V and J ends lost 5 bases and 4 bases, in that order; junction bases with no gene match: 9. The CDR3 is 17 residues long. This chain's CDR3 is CASSQTSGSVGYNEQFF. In DNA, the CDR3 is TGTGCCAGCAGCCAGACTAGCGGGAGTGTGGGATACAATGAGCAGTTCTTC.

This clone has only one observation. The chain uses TRBV10-1 and TRBJ2-3, with a weak D call TRBD2 (6 bases). Germline loops: CDR1 WNHNN, CDR2 SYGVQD (reference sequence). The CDR3 is made up of 15 amino acids. Between the trimmed V and J ends, which lost 6 bases and 1 base, there was a span of 14 bases. CDR3 in amino acids: CASSDGSAGTDTQYF. CDR3 bases: TGCGCCAGCAGCGACGGGAGCGCCGGCACAGATACGCAGTATTTT.

This chain uses TRBV5-1 with TRBJ1-3, with a tentative D call TRBD1 (6 bases). The V end lost 0 bases, the J end lost 0 bases, and 7 bases lay between the germline ends. Germline V gives CDR1 SGHRS, CDR2 YFSETQ. CDR3 length equals 15 residues. Written as DNA, the CDR3 is TGCGCCAGCAGCTTGGAAGGGGGCTCTGGAAACACCATATATTTT. Protein product: CASSLEGGSGNTIYF.